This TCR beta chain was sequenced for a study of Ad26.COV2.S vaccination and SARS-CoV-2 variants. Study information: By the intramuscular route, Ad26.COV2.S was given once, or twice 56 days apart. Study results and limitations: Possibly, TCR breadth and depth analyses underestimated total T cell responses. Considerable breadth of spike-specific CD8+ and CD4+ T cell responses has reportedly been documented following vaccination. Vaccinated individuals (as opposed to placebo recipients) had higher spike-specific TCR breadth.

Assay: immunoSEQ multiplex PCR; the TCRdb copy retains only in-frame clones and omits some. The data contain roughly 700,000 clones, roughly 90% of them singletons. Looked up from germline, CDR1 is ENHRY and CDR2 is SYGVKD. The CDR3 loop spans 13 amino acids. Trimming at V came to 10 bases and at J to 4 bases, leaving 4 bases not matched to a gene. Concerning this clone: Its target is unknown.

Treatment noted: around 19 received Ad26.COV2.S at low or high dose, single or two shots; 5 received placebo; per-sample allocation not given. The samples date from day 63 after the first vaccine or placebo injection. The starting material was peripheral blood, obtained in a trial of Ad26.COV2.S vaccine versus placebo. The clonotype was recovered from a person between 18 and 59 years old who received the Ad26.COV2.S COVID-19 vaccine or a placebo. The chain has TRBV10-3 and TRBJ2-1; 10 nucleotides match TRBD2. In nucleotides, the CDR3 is TGTGCCACTAGCGGGAGAGAGTACAATGAGCAGTTCTTC. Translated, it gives CATSGREYNEQFF.